This section outlines one T cell receptor beta chain sequence together with its context. Its antigen is still unknown. J was trimmed by 3 bases and V by 8 bases; bases with no gene match: 9. Germline CDR1 reads SQVTM; CDR2 reads ANQGSEA. The CDR3 has 14 amino acids. In the PCR, 60 Vbeta and 13 Jbeta primers were used. Generated by immunoSEQ multiplex PCR, the TCRdb table keeps only in-frame clones and is missing some. Of 200,000 or so clones detected, approximately 80% appear once; the ten largest clones hold about 2.7%. The data stem from a study of cytomegalovirus exposure and HLA in healthy donors. Study-wide background: There were 100 million to 130 million unique TCR beta sequences, drawn from roughly 200 million T cells, in an earlier analysis. Early released data had around 79 million unique TCRs, all coming from HLA-typed donors. General study results and limits: There were some 150 TCR beta chains listed as cytomegalovirus-associated.

The chain combines TRBV29-1 with TRBJ2-7, with TRBD2 matching over 11 bases. The sequence was obtained from a young woman in good health and CMV-seronegative. The specimen was PBMCs. The CDR3 DNA follows: TGCAGCATCTCCCCCGGGACTAGCGGCTACGAGCAGTACTTC. Translating it yields CSISPGTSGYEQYF.